This T cell receptor (beta chain) comes out of a study of T cell repertoires in cytomegalovirus infection. TCRdb passed the reads through MiXCR, listing each CDR3 protein once. Among fewer than 1,000,000 distinct CDR3 sequences listed, roughly 31% were seen once. Concerning this clonotype itself: What it binds is not known.

The starting material was cultured CD8+ T cells from PBMCs, obtained from culture after CMV antigen stimulation. The receptor was isolated from a human donor in good health (CMV status not recorded). Some clones in this sample may be carry-over from other donors' samples.

The CDR3 nucleotides are TGTGCCAGCAGTGAGACAGAAAGCTACGAGCAGTACTTC. This codes for CASSETESYEQYF. J is TRBJ2-7 and V is TRBV27; the D gene is possibly TRBD1 (5 bases). In germline, CDR1 is MNHEY, CDR2 SMNVEV (reference sequence). The germline V and J ends were trimmed by 5 bases and 3 bases, with 11 bases remaining between them. The CDR3 loop spans 13 amino acids.